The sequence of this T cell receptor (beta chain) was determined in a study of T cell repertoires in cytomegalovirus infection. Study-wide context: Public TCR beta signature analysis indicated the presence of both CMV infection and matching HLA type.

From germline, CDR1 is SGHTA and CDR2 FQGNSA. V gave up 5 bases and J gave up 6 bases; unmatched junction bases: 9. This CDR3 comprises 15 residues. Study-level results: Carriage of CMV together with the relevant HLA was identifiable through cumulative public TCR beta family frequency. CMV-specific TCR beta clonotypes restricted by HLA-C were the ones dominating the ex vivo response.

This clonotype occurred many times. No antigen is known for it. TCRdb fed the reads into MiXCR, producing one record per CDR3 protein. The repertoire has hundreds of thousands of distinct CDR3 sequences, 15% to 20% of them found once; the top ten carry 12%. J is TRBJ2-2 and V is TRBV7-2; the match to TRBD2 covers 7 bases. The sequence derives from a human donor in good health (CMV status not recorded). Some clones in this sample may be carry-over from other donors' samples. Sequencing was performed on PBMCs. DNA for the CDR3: TGTGCCAGCAGCCCGTGGACTAGTAGGGCCGGGGAGCTGTTTTTT. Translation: CASSPWTSRAGELFF.